This T cell receptor (beta chain) was obtained from a study of T cell repertoires in cytomegalovirus infection. In the study overall: CMV epitopes that were recently identified and HLA-C-restricted were used alongside well-studied HLA-B-restricted ones. Public signatures in TCR beta pointed to CMV infection and matching HLA type.

General study findings and limits: CMV-specific HLA-C-restricted TCR beta clonotypes dominated the ex vivo response.

TCRdb reprocessed the reads with MiXCR, giving one entry per CDR3 protein. Seen here are roughly 80,000 distinct CDR3 sequences, under 30% observed once, and the top ten hold around 50%. This clonotype was recorded a few times. Its antigen is undetermined. The CDR3 length is 14 residues. V was pared by 6 bases and J by 4 bases, with 3 bases of the junction left unmatched. This chain uses TRBV12-3 or TRBV12-4 with TRBJ1-2, with 12 bases lining up with TRBD1. This TCR was recovered from a human donor in good health (CMV status not recorded). Some clones in this sample may be carry-over from other donors' samples. The sequencing here drew on CD8+ T cells from cultured PBMCs, taken from culture after CMV antigen stimulation. The DNA of the CDR3 is TGTGCCAGCAGCGGGACAGGGGGCAGCTATGGCTACACCTTC. Its protein product is CASSGTGGSYGYTF.